Listed below are T cell receptor beta chains from one sample, sequenced in a study of OX40 agonist ivuxolimab in advanced cancers. The protocol was immunoSEQ multiplex PCR, while the TCRdb copy is restricted to in-frame clones and leaves out a portion. The repertoire consists of around 94,000 clones, with about 90% occurring once and the leading ten covering around 0.76%. The specimen comprised CD4+ or CD8+ T cells sorted from blood, sampled in a trial of the OX40 agonist ivuxolimab. The receptors shown here come from an adult with an advanced solid tumor such as melanoma, head and neck, liver or kidney cancer. The CDR3 runs from the conserved cysteine through the conserved F or W. A D gene is named only where the DNA matches it firmly. Only part of the rows carry a size: once, few, many, or a class if the clone is expanded.

NA	TRBV13	NA	TRBJ1-1	TGTGCCAGCAGCTCTAACGGACCTGAAGCTTTCTTT	CASSSNGPEAFF
NA	TRBV30	NA	TRBJ2-1	TGTGCCTGGAGTACCGACTGGTTTGAGCAGTTCTTC	CAWSTDWFEQFF
NA	TRBV4-1	TRBD1	TRBJ1-5	TGCGCCAGCAGCCAAGTTGGGACAGGCTATCAGCCCCAGCATTTT	CASSQVGTGYQPQHF
NA	TRBV12-5	NA	TRBJ1-2	TGTGCTAGTGGTTTGGTAGAGGGCTCCTACACCTTC	CASGLVEGSYTF
NA	TRBV7-2	TRBD2	TRBJ2-3	TGTGCCAGCAGCTTAGTGGGAGGGAGTCTGGATACGCAGTATTTT	CASSLVGGSLDTQYF
NA	TRBV11-3	NA	TRBJ2-4	TGTGCCAGCAGCTTAGGGCGCGAAAACATTCAGTACTTC	CASSLGRENIQYF
NA	TRBV12-5	TRBD2	TRBJ2-1	TGTGCTAGTGGTTTGGTACTTGGGGGACTACCCAATGAGCAGTTCTTC	CASGLVLGGLPNEQFF
once	TRBV7-9	TRBD1	TRBJ2-7	TGTGCCAGCAGCCCCGGGACAGGGGGACCCTACGAGCAGTACTTC	CASSPGTGGPYEQYF
NA	TRBV28	TRBD1	TRBJ2-2	TGTGCCAGCAGTCCACAGGGGTTGAACACCGGGGAGCTGTTTTTT	CASSPQGLNTGELFF
NA	TRBV7-3	TRBD1	TRBJ1-4	TGTGCCAGCAGCTCGACAGGGATTGCAACTAATGAAAAACTGTTTTTT	CASSSTGIATNEKLFF
NA	TRBV7-9	TRBD1	TRBJ2-5	TGTGCCAGCAGCCTTCAGGGGGCGCGAGGTCGAGAGACCCAGTACTTC	CASSLQGARGRETQYF
NA	TRBV4-3	NA	TRBJ2-7	TGCGCCAGCAGCCCCGGACCGGGGACTCCGCAGCCCGACTCCTACGAGCAGTACTTC	CASSPGPGTPQPDSYEQYF
NA	TRBV29-1	TRBD1	TRBJ2-3	TGCAGCGTTGTTCTCCTTGGGACAGGGGAAACAGATACGCAGTATTTT	CSVVLLGTGETDTQYF
NA	TRBV9	NA	TRBJ1-2	TGTGCCAGCAGCGCCCCGACAAGCTATGGCTACACCTTC	CASSAPTSYGYTF
NA	TRBV5-1	NA	TRBJ2-7	TGCGCCAGCAGCGTGGCGGGACTCACCTACGAGCAGTACTTC	CASSVAGLTYEQYF
NA	TRBV28	NA	TRBJ1-2	TGTGCCAGCAGGGACTATGGCTACACCTTC	CASRDYGYTF
NA	TRBV7-8	TRBD1	TRBJ1-5	TGTGCCAGCAGCTGGACAGGCATAAATCAGCCCCAGCATTTT	CASSWTGINQPQHF
NA	TRBV19	TRBD1	TRBJ2-6	TGTGCCAGCAACAGGGGGCATTTTGGGGCTGGGGCCAACGTCCTGACTTTC	CASNRGHFGAGANVLTF
NA	TRBV9	TRBD1	TRBJ2-7	TGTGCCAGCAGCGTAACCGGGACAGGGGTTAACGAGCAGTACTTC	CASSVTGTGVNEQYF
NA	TRBV7-2	NA	TRBJ1-4	TGTGCCAGCAGCTTAAACCGGGGAAATGAAAAACTGTTTTTT	CASSLNRGNEKLFF
once	TRBV7-2	NA	TRBJ2-3	TGTGCCAGCAGCTTAGTTACGCAGTATTTT	CASSLVTQYF
NA	TRBV25-1	TRBD1	TRBJ1-1	TGTGCCAGCAGTGAATTGGGACAGGGATTGGACACTGAAGCTTTCTTT	CASSELGQGLDTEAFF
NA	TRBV18	NA	TRBJ2-7	TGTGCCAGCTCACCAGAGCTAGCGCAGGCAGGCGGCTCCTACGAGCAGTACTTC	CASSPELAQAGGSYEQYF
NA	TRBV4-3	NA	TRBJ2-7	TGCGCCAGCAGCCAGGAGACTAGATACGAGCAGTACTTC	CASSQETRYEQYF
NA	TRBV7-9	TRBD1	TRBJ2-3	TGTGCCAGCAGCACTGGATCAGGGGGCGCGACAGATACGCAGTATTTT	CASSTGSGGATDTQYF
NA	TRBV18	TRBD2	TRBJ2-7	TGTGCCAGCTCATCACTAGCGGGAGGTCGGCACGAGCAGTACTTC	CASSSLAGGRHEQYF
NA	TRBV7-8	NA	TRBJ1-2	TGTGCCAGCAGCTTAGTAGGCGGCCTCAGCTATGGCTACACCTTC	CASSLVGGLSYGYTF
NA	TRBV6-5	TRBD1	TRBJ2-1	TGCGCCAGCAGTTCCGGACAGGGATCAAAGCAGTTCTTC	CASSSGQGSKQFF
NA	TRBV10-3	NA	TRBJ2-5	TGTGCCATCAGCTCAGGGATTGGGGAGACCCAGTACTTC	CAISSGIGETQYF
NA	TRBV11-3	NA	TRBJ1-2	TGTGCCAGCAGCCCACAGGCTAACTATGGCTACACCTTC	CASSPQANYGYTF
NA	TRBV30	NA	TRBJ2-1	TGTGCCTGGGTCCCCCTTAATGAGCAGTTCTTC	CAWVPLNEQFF
NA	TRBV7-9	NA	TRBJ2-1	TGTGCCAGCAGCTTATCGTGGGTTTGGAATGAGCAGTTCTTC	CASSLSWVWNEQFF
NA	TRBV21-1	NA	TRBJ2-5	TGTGCCAGCAGCAACGGGAGCCAAGAGACCCAGTACTTC	CASSNGSQETQYF
few	TRBV30	TRBD2	TRBJ2-5	TGTGCCTGGAGTGTAACCGGGACTAGCGGCCAAGAGACCCAGTACTTC	CAWSVTGTSGQETQYF
NA	TRBV27	TRBD1	TRBJ2-1	TGTGCCAGCACGAACCGGGACAGGGCCTACAATGAGCAGTTCTTC	CASTNRDRAYNEQFF
NA	TRBV4-3	TRBD1	TRBJ2-5	TGCGCCAGCAGCCAAGTCCCGGGACAGAAGACCCAGTACTTC	CASSQVPGQKTQYF
NA	TRBV7-2	NA	TRBJ2-1	TGTGCCAGCAGCCCGTCACGGGGGCCCCACAATGAGCAGTTCTTC	CASSPSRGPHNEQFF
NA	TRBV9	TRBD2	TRBJ2-1	TGTGCCAGCAGCGTAGCTGTAACGGGAGGGCTCAATGAGCAGTTCTTC	CASSVAVTGGLNEQFF
NA	TRBV11-3	TRBD2	TRBJ2-1	TGTGCCAGCAGCCCGAGGACTAGCGGGAGGTCGGGGGAGCAGTTCTTC	CASSPRTSGRSGEQFF
NA	TRBV19	TRBD2	TRBJ2-1	TGTGCCAGTAGTCCCACTAGCGGGAGACCCAATGAGCAGTTCTTC	CASSPTSGRPNEQFF
NA	TRBV4-3	TRBD2	TRBJ2-3	TGCGCCAGCAGCCAATTAGCGGGAGTCGGGGCAGATACGCAGTATTTT	CASSQLAGVGADTQYF
NA	TRBV30	NA	TRBJ1-4	TGTGCCTGGAGCGTCGGTTCAGGTCCTAATGAAAAACTGTTTTTT	CAWSVGSGPNEKLFF
NA	TRBV19	TRBD1	TRBJ1-5	TGTGCCAGTAGTATAGGGACAGGGGGCAATCAGCCCCAGCATTTT	CASSIGTGGNQPQHF